One and the same sample provided the 21 T cell receptor beta chains below, sequenced in a study of CD8+CD57+ T cells in acquired aplastic anemia. Profiles of TCR beta VDJ and CDR3 were generated from a genomic DNA template. TCRdb reprocessed the reads with MiXCR, giving one entry per CDR3 protein. The sample includes roughly 200,000 distinct CDR3 sequences, 63% of them seen just once. Sequencing involved patients with CD8+CD57+ cell expansion previously shown by flow cytometry. The sample comprised sorted CD4+, CD8+, or CD8+CD57+ T cells (not recorded which) from PBMCs. All receptors derive from a human donor with aplastic anemia.

This chain uses TRBV12-3 or TRBV12-4 with TRBJ1-6, with TRBD1 as a possible D gene (6 bases). Trimming removed 6 bases from V and 8 bases from J, with 11 bases in between. The CDR3 is 13 residues long. The CDR3 DNA follows: TGTGCCAGCAGACGACAGGACCATTCACCCCTCCACTTT. Translating gives CASRRQDHSPLHF.

The count of this clonotype is one. V gene TRBV7-9 combines with J gene TRBJ2-7; weak D call: TRBD1 (6 bases). The CDR3 runs to 14 residues. Trimming shortened V by 5 bases and J by 3 bases, and 14 bases separated the two germline ends. Germline V gives CDR1 SEHNR, CDR2 FQNEAQ (reference sequence). Written as DNA, the CDR3 is TGTGCCAGCAGCCCGACAGGAGGACTCTACGAGCAGTACTTC. It specifies CASSPTGGLYEQYF.

This clonotype was seen more than once but under ten times. V and J are TRBV2 and TRBJ2-7; D is uncertain. From germline, CDR1 is SNHLY and CDR2 FYNNEI. The ends were cut back, 4 bases at V and 3 bases at J, with 13 bases in the middle. The CDR3 spans 14 residues. The CDR3 here is CASSGLGRYYEQYF. The CDR3 DNA reads as TGTGCCAGCAGTGGGTTGGGCAGGTACTACGAGCAGTACTTC.

This rearrangement joins TRBV20-1 to TRBJ1-1; D remains ambiguous. V lost 3 bases and J 6 bases, leaving 11 bases between the germline ends. The CDR3 is 12 residues long. Germline CDR1 reads DFQATT; CDR2 reads SNEGSKA (reference sequence). DNA for the CDR3: TGCAGTGCTAGTGTGGTGGAGTCTGAAGCTTTCTTT. The encoded protein is CSASVVESEAFF.

The rearrangement joins TRBV2 to TRBJ2-1; D gene ambiguous. This CDR3 spans 14 amino acids. The germline V gene encodes CDR1 SNHLY and CDR2 FYNNEI. V was cut by 3 bases and J by 0 bases, with 6 bases left in between. CDR3 sequence: CASSDDSSYNEQFF. For the CDR3, the DNA is TGTGCCAGCAGTGATGATAGCTCCTACAATGAGCAGTTCTTC.

The chain is built from TRBV12-3 or TRBV12-4 and TRBJ1-1, with a tentative D call TRBD1 (6 bases). The length of the CDR3 is 12 residues. V was clipped by 4 bases and J by 8 bases, with 11 bases between them. As DNA, the CDR3 is TGTGCCAGCAGTTACGGGACACGAGAAGCTTTCTTT. Protein product: CASSYGTREAFF.

As concerns this clonotype: The CDR3 ends on some other residue instead of the conserved phenylalanine or tryptophan, so this is likely a read error. The chain links TRBV29-1 to TRBJ2-7; TRBD1 aligns across 7 bases. Germline CDR1 and CDR2: SQVTM and ANQGSEA. The CDR3 length is 14 residues. The ends lost 8 bases at V and 0 bases at J; junction bases unmatched: 10. Here the CDR3 DNA reads TGCAGCACCCGGGGCCGGGACAGCTCCTACGAGCAGTACTCC. This codes for CSTRGRDSSYEQYS.

This sequence joins TRBV7-8 and TRBJ2-1, with 7 bases identical to TRBD2. The germline V gene has CDR1 SGHVS and CDR2 FQNEAQ. Trimming took 0 bases from V and 0 from J; bases not matched to a gene: 5. CDR3 length: 17 amino acids. CDR3: CASSLAGGFSSYNEQFF. The CDR3 DNA follows: TGTGCCAGCAGCTTAGCGGGGGGGTTCTCCTCCTACAATGAGCAGTTCTTC.

Turning to this clonotype: A junction boundary mismatches the germline segment, possibly from a read error. This chain links TRBV11-1 with TRBJ2-5; TRBD2 aligns across 12 bases. Germline lookup yields CDR1 SGHAT and CDR2 FQDESV (reference sequence). The CDR3 has 17 amino acids. The CDR3 sequence is CASSPNLAGGYQEAQYF. The CDR3 nucleotides read TGTGCCAGCAGCCCGAATCTAGCGGGGGGGTACCAAGAGGCCCAGTACTTC.

Details on this clonotype: Compared with germline, one end of the junction differs, possibly owing to a read error. The chain recombines TRBV7-2 with TRBJ1-2; D might be TRBD1 (6 bases). CDR1 and CDR2 from the germline V gene are SGHTA and FQGNSA. The length of the CDR3 is 14 residues. The CDR3 DNA is TGTGACAGCACCCTAAACAGGGAAGCATATGGCTACACCTTC. Its translation: CDSTLNREAYGYTF.

The V and J genes are TRBV7-3 and TRBJ2-1; D is uncertain. Trimming removed 2 bases from V and 12 bases from J, with 17 bases in between. The V gene's germline CDR1 is SGHTA and CDR2 FQGTGA. The CDR3 is 14 amino acids. The CDR3 is CASSLVPGGDMQFF. The CDR3 coding sequence is TGTGCCAGCAGCTTAGTCCCAGGTGGGGATATGCAGTTCTTC.

Remarks on this clonotype: One junction end does not reproduce the germline sequence, and a read error may be involved. This chain uses TRBV20-1 with TRBJ1-4, with TRBD1 as a possible D gene (5 bases). Germline V CDR1 and CDR2: DFQATT, SNEGSKA (reference sequence). This CDR3 contains 15 residues. This CDR3 reads CSARPRARESEKLLF. The CDR3, as DNA: TGCAGTGCTAGGCCCCGCGCCAGGGAAAGTGAAAAACTGTTATTT.

V is TRBV2 and J is TRBJ2-7; 11 positions agree with TRBD2. The V segment lost 3 bases and the J segment 2 bases; nucleotides outside the gene matches: 0. The CDR3 is made up of 14 amino acids. The germline V gene encodes CDR1 SNHLY and CDR2 FYNNEI. The CDR3 DNA sequence: TGTGCCAGCAGTGAGACTAGCGGGGCCTACGAGCAGTACTTC. It encodes CASSETSGAYEQYF.

The chain employs TRBV19 and TRBJ2-6, with no clear D. CDR3 length: 15 residues. V lost 3 bases, J lost 1 base, and 7 bases lay in between. From germline, CDR1 is LNHDA and CDR2 SQIVND (reference sequence). Written as DNA, the CDR3 is TGTGCCAGTAGTATGGGCAGGTCTGGGGCCAACGTCCTGACTTTC. Translating it yields CASSMGRSGANVLTF.

Worth noting for this clonotype: Here the CDR3 omits its conserved ending phenylalanine or tryptophan, so a read error is the likely source. The chain combines TRBV7-9 with TRBJ1-1; no reliable D call. CDR1 SEHNR and CDR2 FQNEAQ come from the germline V gene (reference sequence). V shed 7 bases and J shed 1 base, with 10 bases lying between them. This CDR3 region has 13 residues. The CDR3 coding sequence is TGTGCCAGCATCCGTGTAGGGAACACTGAAGCTTTCTTG. Translating it yields CASIRVGNTEAFL.

V usage is TRBV4-1 and J usage is TRBJ2-1; TRBD2 agrees at 8 bases. CDR1 and CDR2 (germline): MGHRA, YSYEKL. CDR3 length equals 15 residues. V lost 0 bases, J lost 12 bases, and 10 bases stayed unmatched. CDR3: CASSQEGSAGGGQFF. The DNA of the CDR3 is TGCGCCAGCAGCCAAGAAGGATCGGCGGGGGGCGGGCAGTTCTTC.

This rearrangement joins TRBV28 to TRBJ1-5, with 7 bases fitting TRBD1. V was pared by 6 bases and J by 0 bases, with 5 bases of the junction left unmatched. The CDR3 has 15 amino acids. Germline V CDR1 and CDR2: MDHEN, SYDVKM. In DNA, the CDR3 is TGTGCCAGCAGCCGGGACAGCCATAGCAATCAGCCCCAGCATTTT. It yields the protein CASSRDSHSNQPQHF.

Here the CDR3 reads CAISGDNEQFF. The CDR3 coding sequence is TGTGCCATCAGTGGAGACAATGAGCAGTTCTTC. This chain links TRBV10-3 with TRBJ2-1; no firm D call. The length of the CDR3 is 11 residues. CDR1 is ENHRY and CDR2 is SYGVKD in the germline V gene. Trimming removed 4 bases at V and 5 bases at J, with 3 bases between.

This clonotype was seen more than once but under ten times. This chain links TRBV20-1 with TRBJ2-3; 9 nucleotides line up with TRBD2. CDR1 is DFQATT, CDR2 SNEGSKA, per germline (reference sequence). The CDR3 extends over 19 amino acids. With 6 bases clipped from V and 0 bases from J, the junction kept 19 bases outside the gene matches. The CDR3: CSAPRSSTPGLASTDTQYF. CDR3 nucleotides: TGCAGTGCCCCACGTAGTAGTACACCGGGACTAGCTAGCACAGATACGCAGTATTTT.

The chain uses TRBV7-7 and TRBJ1-2, with TRBD1 as a possible D gene (5 bases). The CDR3 is made up of 11 amino acids. Germline lookup yields CDR1 SSHAT and CDR2 FNYEAQ (reference sequence). CDR3 in amino acids: CAVRQPDGYTF. The CDR3 coding sequence is TGTGCTGTTCGACAGCCGGACGGCTACACCTTC.

Note on this clonotype: The junction departs from germline at one end; a sequencing error may be responsible. The chain links TRBV7-2 to TRBJ2-5, with TRBD2 matching 15 bases. The CDR3 totals 16 residues. Germline V lookup: CDR1 SGHTA, CDR2 FQGNSA. CDR3 nucleotides: TGTGCCAGCAGCCGGGGGATACCGGGACTAGCGGGGGGAAGGTTCTTC. Translated: CASSRGIPGLAGGRFF.